Included here is one T cell receptor (beta chain) sequence, with context. The germline V gene has CDR1 SEHNR and CDR2 FQNEAQ (reference sequence). J gave up 11 bases and V 1 base, and 7 bases lay outside the gene matches. The length of the CDR3 is 14 residues. The sample belongs to a study of CD8+ T cells in alopecia areata. Study information: Oral tofacitinib, 5 to 10 mg twice daily, was given in an open-label trial. Tofacitinib lasted 6 to 18 months, then 6 months off drug.

The treatment here: oral pan-JAK inhibitor, 5-10 mg twice daily. Samples from alopecia areata patients were lesional scalp punch biopsies and peripheral blood. Sequencing relied on a cDNA template that was reverse transcribed from extracted RNA. Measured with immunoSEQ multiplex PCR; TCRdb has only the in-frame clones, and not every one. The sample records fewer than 100,000 clones, about 64% being singletons. V usage is TRBV7-9 and J usage is TRBJ2-1; 8 nucleotides line up with TRBD2. This sequence was found in a human donor with alopecia areata. Sequences were derived from CD8+ T cells sorted from blood, sampled at week 4, from a patient treated with tofacitinib. In DNA, the CDR3 is TGTGCCAGCAGCTTAGAAGTGGGCGGGAGGCAGCAGTTCTTC. Residues: CASSLEVGGRQQFF.